Listed below are T cell receptor beta chains from one sample, sequenced in a study. The data were produced by immunoSEQ multiplex PCR, yet TCRdb's version contains in-frame clones alone and is incomplete. The sample records approximately 70,000 clones, 90% to 95% being singletons. The sample was PBMCs. These receptors came from a man aged 40-49 years with rheumatoid arthritis. The CDR3 runs from the conserved cysteine through the conserved F or W. Fields, in order: D gene, clone size, J gene, V gene, CDR3 DNA, CDR3 protein. A D gene is named only where the DNA matches it firmly. Clone size is given for some rows only: seen once, a few or many times, or a class if the clone is expanded.

D: .; size: .; J: TRBJ1-1; V: TRBV28; DNA: TGTGCCAGCAGTTTACTTATTCAGATGAACACTGAAGCTTTCTTT; CDR3: CASSLLIQMNTEAFF
D: .; size: .; J: TRBJ1-5; V: TRBV19; DNA: TGTGCCAGTAGTATGTGGGAGAGCAATCAGCCCCAGCATTTT; CDR3: CASSMWESNQPQHF
D: .; size: .; J: TRBJ1-5; V: TRBV5-4; DNA: TGTGCCAGCAGCTTGGACAGGAATCAGCCCCAGCATTTT; CDR3: CASSLDRNQPQHF
D: TRBD2; size: .; J: TRBJ2-5; V: TRBV20-1; DNA: TGCAGTGCTAGTCGGGGACTAGCGGGAGTTGGAGAGACCCAGTACTTC; CDR3: CSASRGLAGVGETQYF
D: .; size: .; J: TRBJ1-6; V: TRBV4-3; DNA: TGCGCCAGCAGCCAAGATACGTCGGGGTACTCCCTCAATTCACCCCTCCACTTT; CDR3: CASSQDTSGYSLNSPLHF
D: TRBD1; size: .; J: TRBJ2-1; V: TRBV10-3; DNA: TGTGCCATCAGTGGGACAGGGGGCGGGAATGAGCAGTTCTTC; CDR3: CAISGTGGGNEQFF
D: TRBD1; size: .; J: TRBJ2-7; V: TRBV7-9; DNA: TGTGCCAGCAGCTTGACAGGGGTTACCTACGAGCAGTACTTC; CDR3: CASSLTGVTYEQYF
D: TRBD1; size: .; J: TRBJ1-2; V: TRBV5-5; DNA: TGTGCCAGCAGCTTGGCCCTGGACAGGGTGGGCGGCTACACCTTC; CDR3: CASSLALDRVGGYTF
D: .; size: once; J: TRBJ1-3; V: TRBV9; DNA: TGTGCCAGCAGCGTTCAGGGGAGCTCTGGAAACACCATATATTTT; CDR3: CASSVQGSSGNTIYF
D: .; size: .; J: TRBJ2-6; V: TRBV9; DNA: TGTGCCAGCAGCGTTACTCCGCCGGGGGCCAACGTCCTGACTTTC; CDR3: CASSVTPPGANVLTF
D: .; size: .; J: TRBJ2-3; V: TRBV24-1; DNA: TGTGCCACCAGTGATCCGACACATGTCGGTGGCCCAGATACGCAGTATTTT; CDR3: CATSDPTHVGGPDTQYF
D: .; size: .; J: TRBJ2-5; V: TRBV7-3; DNA: TGTGCCAGCAGTCAGGGGTCACAAGAGACCCAGTACTTC; CDR3: CASSQGSQETQYF
D: .; size: .; J: TRBJ1-5; V: TRBV6-5; DNA: TGTGCCTCCAAGGGAGGGGCCAACAGGCAGCCCCAGCATTTT; CDR3: CASKGGANRQPQHF
D: .; size: .; J: TRBJ1-5; V: TRBV5-5; DNA: TGTGCCAGCAGCTTGCTGAGTCAAATTAATCAGCCCCAGCATTTT; CDR3: CASSLLSQINQPQHF
D: TRBD2; size: .; J: TRBJ2-1; V: TRBV19; DNA: TGTGCCAGTAGCCTTCTAGCGGGGGAGTCCTACAATGAGCAGTTCTTC; CDR3: CASSLLAGESYNEQFF